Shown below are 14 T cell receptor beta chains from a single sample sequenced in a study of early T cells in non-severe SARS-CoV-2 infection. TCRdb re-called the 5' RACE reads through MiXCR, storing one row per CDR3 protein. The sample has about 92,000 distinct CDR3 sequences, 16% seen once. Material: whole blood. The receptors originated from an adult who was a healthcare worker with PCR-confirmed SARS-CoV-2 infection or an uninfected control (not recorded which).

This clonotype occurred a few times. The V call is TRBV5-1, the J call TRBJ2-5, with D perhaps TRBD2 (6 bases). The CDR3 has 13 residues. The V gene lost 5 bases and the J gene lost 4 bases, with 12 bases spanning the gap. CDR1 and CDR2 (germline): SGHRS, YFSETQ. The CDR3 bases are TGCGCCAGCAGGCGGGAACGGGGAGAGACCCAGTACTTC. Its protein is CASRRERGETQYF.

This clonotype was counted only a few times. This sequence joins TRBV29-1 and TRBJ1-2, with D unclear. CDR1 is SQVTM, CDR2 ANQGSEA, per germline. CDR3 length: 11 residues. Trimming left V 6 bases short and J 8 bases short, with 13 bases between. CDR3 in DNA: TGCAGCGTGGCCGCAGCGCCGGGCTACACCTTC. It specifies CSVAAAPGYTF.

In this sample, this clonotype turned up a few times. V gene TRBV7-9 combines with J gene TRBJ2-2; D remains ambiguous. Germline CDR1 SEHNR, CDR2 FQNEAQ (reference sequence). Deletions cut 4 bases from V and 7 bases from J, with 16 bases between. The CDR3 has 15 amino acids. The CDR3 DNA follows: TGTGCCAGCAGCTCAACATTTAATTCGATCGGGGAGCTGTTTTTT. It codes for CASSSTFNSIGELFF.

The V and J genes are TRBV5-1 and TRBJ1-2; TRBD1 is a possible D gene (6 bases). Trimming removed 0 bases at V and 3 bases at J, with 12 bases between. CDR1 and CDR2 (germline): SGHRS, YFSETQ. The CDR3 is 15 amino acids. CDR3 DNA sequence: TGCGCCAGCAGCTTGGCGGGGGGCGCTGACTATGGCTACACCTTC. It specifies CASSLAGGADYGYTF.

The chain's CDR3 is CASSFGTGTYEQYF. Written as DNA, the CDR3 is TGTGCCAGTAGTTTTGGGACAGGGACCTACGAGCAGTACTTC. The chain carries TRBV19 and TRBJ2-7; 9 bases are shared with TRBD1. From germline, CDR1 is LNHDA and CDR2 SQIVND (reference sequence). Trimming took 5 bases from V and 2 from J; bases not matched to a gene: 4. This CDR3 is 14 amino acids long. The complete variable domain, with remaining parts taken from reference TRBV19 and TRBJ2-7, reads DGGITQSPKYLFRKEGQNVTLSCEQNLNHDAMYWYRQDPGQGLRLIYYSQIVNDFQKGDIAEGYSVSREKKESFPLTVTSAQKNPTAFYLCASSFGTGTYEQYFGPGTRLTVT.

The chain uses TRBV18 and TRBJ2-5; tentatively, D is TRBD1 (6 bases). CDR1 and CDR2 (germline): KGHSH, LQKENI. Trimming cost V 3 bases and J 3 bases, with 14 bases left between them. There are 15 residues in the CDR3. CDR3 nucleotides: TGTGCCAGCTCACCGACTTTGACAGGAAAAGAGACCCAGTACTTC. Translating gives CASSPTLTGKETQYF.

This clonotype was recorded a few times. The CDR3 here is CASSQSRVVAEAFF. CDR3 nucleotides: TGTGCCAGCAGCCAGTCCCGGGTGGTCGCTGAAGCTTTCTTT. V gene TRBV3-1 combines with J gene TRBJ1-1; D gene unclear. The CDR3 extends over 14 amino acids. Trimming pared 3 bases from V and 6 bases from J, leaving 14 bases between. The germline CDR1 and CDR2 sequences are LGHDT and YNNKEL (reference sequence).

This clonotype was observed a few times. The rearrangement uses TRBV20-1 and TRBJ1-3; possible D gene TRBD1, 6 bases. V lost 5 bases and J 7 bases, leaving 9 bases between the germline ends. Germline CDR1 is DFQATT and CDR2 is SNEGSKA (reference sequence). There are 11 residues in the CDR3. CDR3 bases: TGCAGTGCTCCCCAGGGGAACACCATATATTTT. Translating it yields CSAPQGNTIYF.

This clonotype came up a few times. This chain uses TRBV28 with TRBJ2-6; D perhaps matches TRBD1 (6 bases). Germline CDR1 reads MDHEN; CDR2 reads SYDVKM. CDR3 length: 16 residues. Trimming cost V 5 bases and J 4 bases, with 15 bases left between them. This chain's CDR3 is CASSIPQGSGANVLTF. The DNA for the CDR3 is TGTGCCAGCAGTATACCACAGGGATCCGGGGCCAACGTCCTGACTTTC.

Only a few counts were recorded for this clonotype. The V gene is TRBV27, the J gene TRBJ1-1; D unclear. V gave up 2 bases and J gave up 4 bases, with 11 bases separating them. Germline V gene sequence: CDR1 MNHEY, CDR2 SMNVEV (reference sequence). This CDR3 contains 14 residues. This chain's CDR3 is CASSLRGMGTEAFF. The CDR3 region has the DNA TGTGCCAGCAGTTTACGGGGTATGGGCACTGAAGCTTTCTTT.

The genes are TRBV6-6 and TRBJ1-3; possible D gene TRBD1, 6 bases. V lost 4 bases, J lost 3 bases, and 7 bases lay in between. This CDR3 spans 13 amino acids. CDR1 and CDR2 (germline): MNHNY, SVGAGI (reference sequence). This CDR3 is CASSSGVGNTIYF. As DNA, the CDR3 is TGTGCCAGCAGTTCAGGGGTTGGAAACACCATATATTTT.

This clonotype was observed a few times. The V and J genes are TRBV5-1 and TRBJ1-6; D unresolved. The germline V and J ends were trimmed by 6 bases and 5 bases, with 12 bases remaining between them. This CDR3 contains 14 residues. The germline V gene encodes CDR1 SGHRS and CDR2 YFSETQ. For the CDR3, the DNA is TGCGCCAGCAAATCGGTCGCAGATAATTCACCCCTCCACTTT. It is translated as CASKSVADNSPLHF.

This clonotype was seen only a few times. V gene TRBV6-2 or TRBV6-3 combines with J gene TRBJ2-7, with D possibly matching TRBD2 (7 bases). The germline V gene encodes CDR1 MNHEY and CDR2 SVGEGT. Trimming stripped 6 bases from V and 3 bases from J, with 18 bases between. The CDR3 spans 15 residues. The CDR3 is CASSAGAGAFYEQYF. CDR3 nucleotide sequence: TGTGCCAGCAGCGCAGGGGCGGGGGCCTTCTACGAGCAGTACTTC.

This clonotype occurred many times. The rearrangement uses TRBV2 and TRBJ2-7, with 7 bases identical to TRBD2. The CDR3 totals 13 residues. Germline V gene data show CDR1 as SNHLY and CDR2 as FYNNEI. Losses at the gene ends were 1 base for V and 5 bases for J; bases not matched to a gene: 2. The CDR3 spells CASSEEGRDEQYF. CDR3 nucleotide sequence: TGTGCCAGCAGTGAAGAGGGGAGGGACGAGCAGTACTTC.